The T cell receptor (beta chain) described here comes from a study of blood T cells in healthy people across ages. General study points: The percentage of naive T cells correlated strongly with TCR beta diversity. Those diversity estimates obtained from one million T cells were thought to be underestimates. Older age coincided with a roughly linear decline in TCR beta diversity per million T cells.

A minimum of 5 micrograms of total RNA was extracted per sample. This clonotype has at least ten counts. Antigen unknown. The use of a sample-barcoded 5' primer and a J-beta primer mix characterized a second PCR of 7 to 11 cycles. One entry per CDR3 protein, called by TCRdb with MiXCR from the 5' RACE reads. The sample consists of 800,000 to 1,000,000 distinct CDR3 sequences, around 48% of them appearing once. This receptor was identified in a young man in good health. Sequenced material: blood.

The CDR3 coding sequence is TGTGCCAGCAGCCGACAGGGGCTTGGGGTTGGCTACACCTTC. It is translated as CASSRQGLGVGYTF. The chain combines TRBV6-5 with TRBJ1-2, with 8 bases matching TRBD1. The J segment lost 7 bases and the V segment lost 6 bases, leaving 10 bases of the junction unmatched. Germline lookup yields CDR1 MNHEY and CDR2 SVGAGI. The length of the CDR3 is 14 residues.